This T cell receptor beta chain was sequenced in a study of blood T cell repertoires in COVID-19 (dated by TCRdb to the early 2020s). In the study overall: Collaborator samples came from the United States, Italy and Spain and covered acute and convalescent phases of COVID-19. Samples came from the ongoing ImmuneRACE study (first 160 participants) plus 1,254 subjects from 6 global collaborators. The repertoires were released in a freely available public database intended as a resource for research on the immune response to SARS-CoV-2. The sample metadata nearly always contained a de-identified subject ID, COVID-19 status, age in years and sex. HLA class I and class II types, where available, came from metadata supplied by the sample provider rather than from assay-based typing. The prospective study material was composed of cDNA or gDNA derived from T cells, B-cell-depleted T cells, or PBMCs. Subjects who had been exposed to COVID-19, were actively infected with it, or had recovered from it provided the deeply sampled blood TCRbeta repertoires that made up the dataset. Overall study outcomes, separate from this receptor: How much clinical and demographic metadata was included differed by source and by participant, and the metadata was provided uncurated.

This clone was counted once. Its antigen remains undetermined. One base away there is no much larger clone; base qualities are not given. The immunoSEQ Assay, a bias-controlled multiplex PCR, was used to amplify TCRbeta CDR3 regions from genomic DNA. The study's own analysis went as follows. Nucleated cell counts per sample were estimated from amplification of reference gene primers within the assay. To quantify the absolute abundance of each unique TCRbeta CDR3 rearrangement, sequence reads were collapsed and filtered. Productive Simpson clonality was computed per sample as the square root of Simpson's diversity index over productive rearrangements. This immuneACCESS table, as held by TCRdb, lists in-frame sequences with V and J called but not all clones. Of the missing ones, under half trace to an unresolved V gene in checked studies; the others have no known cause. For V, J and clone size, that table is used; D and trimming come from the DNA. The sample records approximately 110,000 clones, approximately 87% of which are singletons. Clones ranked in the top ten supply around a sixth of the sample.

The CDR1 and CDR2 encoded by the germline V gene (reference sequence) are LGHDT and YNNKEL. Its CDR3 holds 18 amino acids, cysteine through phenylalanine. This entry keeps only the CDR3 DNA: 54 bases, framed from base 1. For this chain, trimming is 2 bases at the V end and 1 base at the J end, and the number of junction bases without a gene match is 13. Whole blood was collected in K2EDTA tubes by collaborating institutions according to the institutions' own protocols. For TCRbeta analysis, collaborators shipped samples as frozen whole blood, isolated PBMCs, or DNA extracted from either of those sample types.

Sequencing input: peripheral blood. This receptor was taken from a woman between 55 and 75 years old with acute or convalescent COVID-19. Recombination linked TRBV3-1 (or the pseudogene TRBV3-2) to TRBJ1-2; 7 central bases correspond to TRBD1. The CDR3 protein is CASSQKSRGDRYNYGYTF. The DNA sequence reads TGTGCCAGCAGCCAAAAATCACGCGGGGACAGATATAACTATGGCTACACCTTC.